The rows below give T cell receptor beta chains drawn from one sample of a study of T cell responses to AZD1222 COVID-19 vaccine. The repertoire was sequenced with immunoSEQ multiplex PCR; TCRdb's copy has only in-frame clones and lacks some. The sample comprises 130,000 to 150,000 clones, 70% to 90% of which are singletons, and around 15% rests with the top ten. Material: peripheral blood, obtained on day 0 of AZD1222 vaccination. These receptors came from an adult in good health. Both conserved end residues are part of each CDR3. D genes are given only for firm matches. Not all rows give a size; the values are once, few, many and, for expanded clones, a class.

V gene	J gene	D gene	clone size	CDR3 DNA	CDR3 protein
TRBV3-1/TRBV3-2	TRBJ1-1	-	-	TGTGCCAGCAGCCAAGCCTACCGTAGGGCTGAAGCTTTCTTT	CASSQAYRRAEAFF
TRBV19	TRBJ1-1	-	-	TGTGCCAGTAGTATAGATTCAGGGCGGACTGAAGCTTTCTTT	CASSIDSGRTEAFF
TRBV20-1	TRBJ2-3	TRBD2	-	TGCAGTGCTAGTGAAGAACTAGCGCGTAGCCGGAATACGCAGTATTTT	CSASEELARSRNTQYF
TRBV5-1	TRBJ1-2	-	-	TGCGCCAGCAGCCCACAGGGAGTCAACTATGGCTACACCTTC	CASSPQGVNYGYTF
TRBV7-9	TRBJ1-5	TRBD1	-	TGTGCCAGCAGCCTGGGACAGTCCTCGGCTCAGCCCCAGCATTTT	CASSLGQSSAQPQHF
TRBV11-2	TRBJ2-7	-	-	TGTGCCAGCAGCCCAGTCGGTTCGGAGTTAAGTATGTACGAGCAGTACTTC	CASSPVGSELSMYEQYF
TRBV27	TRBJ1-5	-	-	TGTGCCAGCATGCTCTGCCGGCACCGACGGGATAGCAATCAGCCCCAGCATTTT	CASMLCRHRRDSNQPQHF
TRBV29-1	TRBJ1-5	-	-	TGCAGCGTTGCGGAGGTGGATCAGCCCCAGCATTTT	CSVAEVDQPQHF
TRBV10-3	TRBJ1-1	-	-	TGTGCCGTTGGTTCCATGAACACTGAAGCTTTCTTT	CAVGSMNTEAFF
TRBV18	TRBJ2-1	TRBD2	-	TGTGCCAGCTCTCAACTGGGCGGGGGGACCTACAATGAGCAGTTCTTC	CASSQLGGGTYNEQFF
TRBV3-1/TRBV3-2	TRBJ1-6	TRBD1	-	TGTGCCAGCAGCCACACCGACAGGGACTCACCCCTCCACTTT	CASSHTDRDSPLHF
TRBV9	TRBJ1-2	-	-	TGTGCCAGCAGCGGTAGTGGGGACGGTCTTTCGGGTGGCTACACCTTC	CASSGSGDGLSGGYTF
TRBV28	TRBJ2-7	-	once	TGTGCCAGCAGTCGGGGCGGGACGCTCTACGAGCAGTACTTC	CASSRGGTLYEQYF
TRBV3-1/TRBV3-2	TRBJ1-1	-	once	TGTGCCAGCAGCCGAATTTTTGGGGACACTGAAGCTTTCTTT	CASSRIFGDTEAFF
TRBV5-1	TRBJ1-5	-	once	TGCGCCAGCAGTACCGGGAATAGCAATCAGCCCCAGCATTTT	CASSTGNSNQPQHF